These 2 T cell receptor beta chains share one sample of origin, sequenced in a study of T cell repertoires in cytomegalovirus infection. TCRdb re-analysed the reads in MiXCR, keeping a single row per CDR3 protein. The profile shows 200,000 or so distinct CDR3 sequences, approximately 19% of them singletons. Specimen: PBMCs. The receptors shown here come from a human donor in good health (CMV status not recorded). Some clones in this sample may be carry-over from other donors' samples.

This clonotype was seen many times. The CDR3 nucleotides are TGTGCCAGCAGCTTGCAGGGCCAGAACACTGAAGCTTTCTTT. It translates to CASSLQGQNTEAFF. The chain recombines TRBV5-5 with TRBJ1-1, with a tentative D call TRBD1 (5 bases). V lost 1 base and J lost 1, with 8 bases in between. Germline V gene sequence: CDR1 SGHKS, CDR2 YYEKEE (reference sequence). The CDR3 spans 14 residues.

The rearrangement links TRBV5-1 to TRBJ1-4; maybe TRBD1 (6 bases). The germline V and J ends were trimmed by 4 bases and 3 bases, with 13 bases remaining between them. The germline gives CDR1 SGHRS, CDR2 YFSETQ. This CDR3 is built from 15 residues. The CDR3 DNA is TGCGCCAGCAGCACGCGACAGGCACCTAATGAAAAACTGTTTTTT. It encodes CASSTRQAPNEKLFF.